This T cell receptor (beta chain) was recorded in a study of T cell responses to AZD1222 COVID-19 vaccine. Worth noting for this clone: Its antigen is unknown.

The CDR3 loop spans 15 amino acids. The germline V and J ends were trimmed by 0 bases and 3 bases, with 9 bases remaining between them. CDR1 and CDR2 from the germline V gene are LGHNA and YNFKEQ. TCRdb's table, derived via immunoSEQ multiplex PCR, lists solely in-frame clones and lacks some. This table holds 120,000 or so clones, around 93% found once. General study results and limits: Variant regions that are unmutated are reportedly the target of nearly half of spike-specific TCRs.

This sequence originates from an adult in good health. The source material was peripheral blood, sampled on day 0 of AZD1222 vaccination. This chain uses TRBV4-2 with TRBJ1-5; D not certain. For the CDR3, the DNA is TGTGCCAGCAGCCAAGACAGGTCCCCCAATCAGCCCCAGCATTTT. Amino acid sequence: CASSQDRSPNQPQHF.